These 26 T cell receptor beta chains originate from one sample sequenced in a study of cytomegalovirus exposure and HLA in healthy donors. The PCR employed 60 Vbeta primers together with 13 Jbeta primers. Clones were read by immunoSEQ multiplex PCR, and TCRdb kept only the in-frame ones, dropping some. This sample carries 150,000 to 200,000 clones, roughly four fifths of them seen once, and the ten largest clones take about 3.8%. The sequenced material came from PBMCs. The receptor set was obtained from a man aged 50 or older in good health and CMV-seropositive.

J is TRBJ1-5 and V is TRBV6-1, with 8 bases that match TRBD1. Germline V lookup: CDR1 MNHNS, CDR2 SASEGT. The CDR3 spans 15 residues. V dropped 5 bases and J dropped 6; count of bases not matched to a gene: 9. CDR3: CASSRQGAKGQPQHF. For the CDR3, the DNA is TGTGCCAGCAGTCGCCAGGGGGCAAAGGGTCAGCCCCAGCATTTT.

With respect to this clone: The identical CDR3 is also encoded by other nucleotide sequences in the sample. The gene calls are TRBV27 and TRBJ1-4; D call uncertain. This CDR3 is 14 amino acids long. Germline V gene lookup returns CDR1 MNHEY and CDR2 SMNVEV (reference sequence). The V end was cut by 6 bases, the J end by 8 bases, with 16 bases between. CDR3 sequence (DNA): TGTGCCAGCAGCCATTTCCGGTCGGTCGAAAAACTGTTTTTT. It is translated as CASSHFRSVEKLFF.

CDR3 sequence: CASSEEETGRTF. CDR3 DNA sequence: TGTGCCAGCAGCGAAGAGGAGACCGGCCGCACCTTC. V usage is TRBV7-9 and J usage is TRBJ1-2, with unresolved D. CDR1 is SEHNR, CDR2 FQNEAQ, per germline (reference sequence). Deletions cut 5 bases from V and 13 bases from J, with 17 bases between. The CDR3 spans 12 residues.

V gene TRBV29-1 combines with J gene TRBJ1-1; maybe TRBD1 (6 bases). This CDR3 is 14 amino acids long. Germline V CDR1 and CDR2: SQVTM, ANQGSEA. V was clipped by 3 bases and J by 0 bases, with 11 bases between them. This CDR3 is CSVESDRLNTEAFF. CDR3 DNA sequence: TGCAGCGTTGAGAGCGACAGGCTGAACACTGAAGCTTTCTTT.

The chain employs TRBV10-3 and TRBJ2-1; the D is unclear. Germline-derived CDR1 and CDR2 are ENHRY and SYGVKD. The CDR3 consists of 13 residues. Trimming removed 3 bases from V and 9 bases from J, with 12 bases in between. The CDR3 spells CAISEGALGEQFF. CDR3 coding DNA: TGTGCCATCAGTGAAGGAGCTTTGGGTGAGCAGTTCTTC.

This clone occurred once. The rearrangement joins TRBV15 to TRBJ1-1; 7 bases are shared with TRBD1. V shed 3 bases and J 0 bases; nucleotides not matched to a gene: 1. Germline-derived CDR1 and CDR2 are LNHNV and YYDKDF (reference sequence). The CDR3 spans 14 residues. The CDR3 nucleotides read TGTGCCACCAGCAGGGGACAGATGAACACTGAAGCTTTCTTT. This sequence encodes CATSRGQMNTEAFF.

This clone has a single count. The chain recombines TRBV27 with TRBJ1-2; TRBD1 matches 7 bases. Germline V gene lookup returns CDR1 MNHEY and CDR2 SMNVEV (reference sequence). V shed 1 base and J 2 bases; nucleotides not matched to a gene: 10. The CDR3 loop spans 17 amino acids. The CDR3 region has the DNA TGTGCCAGCAGTTTATACCCTCGAGGGGGCCTCAACTATGGCTACACCTTC. This sequence encodes CASSLYPRGGLNYGYTF.

The chain couples TRBV6-6 to TRBJ1-1, with D hard to call. The CDR3 has 12 residues. V was shortened by 3 bases and J by 11 bases, with 13 bases between the two germline ends. From germline, CDR1 is MNHNY and CDR2 SVGAGI (reference sequence). The CDR3 nucleotides are TGTGCCAGCAGTTATATCTCGGGGAACGCTTTCTTT. Protein product: CASSYISGNAFF.

The chain combines TRBV28 with TRBJ2-1; TRBD1 matches at 9 bases. The CDR3 length is 15 residues. Germline V CDR1 and CDR2: MDHEN, SYDVKM. The ends lost 1 base at V and 5 bases at J; junction bases unmatched: 3. The CDR3 region has the DNA TGTGCCAGCAGTTTATTCGGACAGGGGAACAATGAGCAGTTCTTC. This gives the protein CASSLFGQGNNEQFF.

This chain links TRBV5-5 with TRBJ2-5, with D perhaps TRBD1 (5 bases). The CDR3 is made up of 14 amino acids. Germline V CDR1 and CDR2: SGHKS, YYEKEE (reference sequence). V shed 5 bases and J shed 0 bases, with 11 bases lying between them. DNA for the CDR3: TGTGCCAGCAGGACAGAAGTGTACCAAGAGACCCAGTACTTC. Protein sequence: CASRTEVYQETQYF.

The CDR3 bases are TGTGCCAGCAGCCTATGGGACAGGGGGCGCACCGGGGAGCTGTTTTTT. The encoded protein is CASSLWDRGRTGELFF. The chain uses TRBV5-6 and TRBJ2-2; TRBD1 aligns across 12 bases. The CDR3 covers 16 residues. CDR1 is SGHDT, CDR2 YYEEEE, per germline. V gave up 4 bases and J gave up 4 bases; unmatched junction bases: 5.

The chain employs TRBV6-1 and TRBJ2-3; D is ambiguous. Trimming took 1 base from V and 1 from J, leaving 9 bases between them. There are 15 residues in the CDR3. Germline CDR1 and CDR2: MNHNS and SASEGT. This chain's CDR3 is CASSEEPGRTDTQYF. The CDR3 coding sequence is TGTGCCAGCAGTGAAGAGCCAGGCCGCACAGATACGCAGTATTTT.

The chain recombines TRBV6-5 with TRBJ2-5, with 8 bases matching TRBD2. Germline V gives CDR1 MNHEY, CDR2 SVGAGI. J was trimmed by 0 bases and V by 8 bases; bases with no gene match: 5. The CDR3 is 14 amino acids. The CDR3 DNA reads TGTGCCAGCTCTGGCGGGGGGTACCAAGAGACCCAGTACTTC. It translates to CASSGGGYQETQYF.

The CDR3: CASSLGASGGAWETQYF. The CDR3, as DNA: TGTGCCAGCAGCTTGGGGGCTAGCGGGGGGGCCTGGGAGACCCAGTACTTC. The chain couples TRBV5-5 to TRBJ2-5; 12 bases are a match to TRBD2. In germline, CDR1 is SGHKS, CDR2 YYEKEE (reference sequence). This CDR3 has 17 residues. With 0 bases clipped from V and 5 bases from J, the junction kept 8 bases outside the gene matches.

This clone was seen just once. The genes are TRBV5-1 and TRBJ2-1; TRBD2 matches 8 bases. Germline CDR1 reads SGHRS; CDR2 reads YFSETQ. The V and J ends lost 1 base and 4 bases, in that order; junction bases with no gene match: 10. This CDR3 region has 17 residues. CDR3 residues: CASSLTYGLAVYNEQFF. The CDR3 region has the DNA TGCGCCAGCAGCTTGACCTATGGACTAGCAGTTTACAATGAGCAGTTCTTC.

The V gene is TRBV7-2, the J gene TRBJ1-2, with D possibly being TRBD1 (5 bases). Germline CDR1 reads SGHTA; CDR2 reads FQGNSA. V lost 5 bases to trimming and J lost 8 bases, with 18 bases between them. This CDR3 spans 14 amino acids. The CDR3 region is CASSPEREGMGYTF. The DNA for the CDR3 is TGTGCCAGCAGCCCTGAAAGGGAGGGGATGGGCTACACCTTC. The variable domain in full, completed from reference TRBV7-2 and TRBJ1-2, reads GAGVSQSPSNKVTEKGKDVELRCDPISGHTALYWYRQSLGQGLEFLIYFQGNSAPDKSGLPSDRFSAERTGGSVSTLTIQRTQQEDSAVYLCASSPEREGMGYTFGSGTRLTVV.

The V call is TRBV11-2, the J call TRBJ1-4; TRBD1 might be the D (6 bases). Trimming stripped 5 bases from V and 7 bases from J, with 20 bases between. Germline V gives CDR1 SGHAT, CDR2 FQNNGV. The CDR3 is made up of 16 amino acids. The CDR3 coding sequence is TGTGCCAGCAGCAGCCAAACAGGGAGAAGGGGTGAAAAACTGTTTTTT. Residues: CASSSQTGRRGEKLFF.

The chain combines TRBV15 with TRBJ2-2, with D possibly being TRBD1 (6 bases). Germline CDR1 reads LNHNV; CDR2 reads YYDKDF (reference sequence). The V gene lost 1 base and the J gene lost 4 bases, with 16 bases spanning the gap. The CDR3 length is 17 residues. DNA of the CDR3: TGTGCCACCAGCAGAGCTAGGGGACAAGTTATCACCGGGGAGCTGTTTTTT. Translating gives CATSRARGQVITGELFF.

The chain combines TRBV9 with TRBJ2-7, with TRBD2 matching over 9 bases. V was pared by 1 base and J by 2 bases, with 4 bases of the junction left unmatched. CDR1 SGDLS and CDR2 YYNGEE come from the germline V gene. CDR3 length: 15 amino acids. The CDR3 sequence: CASSVSGGGAYEQYF. DNA for the CDR3: TGTGCCAGCAGCGTATCGGGCGGGGGGGCCTACGAGCAGTACTTC.

The CDR3 DNA sequence: TGTGCCAGCAGTTACTCGAATGTAGTTTCACCCGGGGAGCTGTTTTTT. This codes for CASSYSNVVSPGELFF. The chain combines TRBV6-5 with TRBJ2-2; D unresolved. Germline values: CDR1 MNHEY, CDR2 SVGAGI. V lost 0 bases and J lost 6, with 14 bases in between. This CDR3 comprises 16 residues.

The V call is TRBV5-1, the J call TRBJ1-5, with D unclear. This CDR3 is built from 15 residues. The germline V and J ends were trimmed by 0 bases and 1 base, with 8 bases remaining between them. Germline V gives CDR1 SGHRS, CDR2 YFSETQ. The CDR3 nucleotides read TGCGCCAGCAGCTTGGCAGGCAGCAGCAATCAGCCCCAGCATTTT. Its translation: CASSLAGSSNQPQHF.

This chain uses TRBV19 with TRBJ2-2; 11 bases fit TRBD2. Germline CDR1 and CDR2: LNHDA and SQIVND (reference sequence). J lost 5 bases, V lost 4 bases, and 3 bases had no gene match. The CDR3 runs to 15 residues. The DNA for the CDR3 is TGTGCCAGTAGTAGGGGACTAGCGGTTACCGGGGAGCTGTTTTTT. Translated, it gives CASSRGLAVTGELFF. Combining the CDR3 with reference TRBV19 and TRBJ2-2 gives the whole variable domain DGGITQSPKYLFRKEGQNVTLSCEQNLNHDAMYWYRQDPGQGLRLIYYSQIVNDFQKGDIAEGYSVSREKKESFPLTVTSAQKNPTAFYLCASSRGLAVTGELFFGEGSRLTVL.

V usage is TRBV6-4 and J usage is TRBJ1-5; TRBD1 matches 8 bases. The V gene's germline CDR1 is MRHNA and CDR2 SNTAGT. Germline trimming cut 4 bases from V and 4 bases from J; bases unmatched to any gene: 9. The CDR3 is 16 residues long. This chain's CDR3 is CASSAASTGENQPQHF. The CDR3 coding sequence is TGTGCCAGCAGTGCGGCTTCGACAGGGGAGAATCAGCCCCAGCATTTT.

The V call is TRBV7-8, the J call TRBJ2-3; D gene uncertain. CDR3 length equals 13 residues. V shed 5 bases and J shed 3 bases, with 9 bases lying between them. Per germline, CDR1 SGHVS and CDR2 FQNEAQ. The CDR3: CASSRGTTDTQYF. Written as DNA, the CDR3 is TGTGCCAGCAGCCGAGGCACAACAGATACGCAGTATTTT.

The gene calls are TRBV15 and TRBJ2-5; weak D call: TRBD1 (6 bases). The CDR3 is 13 residues long. The germline CDR1 and CDR2 sequences are LNHNV and YYDKDF (reference sequence). The V end was cut by 8 bases, the J end by 9 bases, with 19 bases between. The CDR3 region is CATGTSFDGAQYF. CDR3 nucleotides: TGTGCCACCGGGACATCCTTCGACGGGGCCCAGTACTTC.

The genes are TRBV5-8 and TRBJ2-3; D not certain. The CDR3 is made up of 14 amino acids. Trimming removed 1 base at V and 0 bases at J, with 6 bases between. The germline V gene encodes CDR1 SGHTS and CDR2 YDEGEE. The CDR3 sequence is CASSLYSSTDTQYF. The DNA for the CDR3 is TGTGCCAGCAGCTTGTATTCTAGCACAGATACGCAGTATTTT.